These T cell receptor beta chains were read from a single sample in a study of T-cell memory formation after mild COVID-19. TCRdb called the 5' RACE reads again in MiXCR, with one record for every CDR3 protein. This table has 500,000 to 650,000 distinct CDR3 sequences, less than 25% appearing once. Material: PBMCs or a T cell subset sorted from them (not recorded which). The receptors here all came from an adult woman who had mild COVID-19 (a few samples of this study predate the infection). Cell type and time point are not known. CDR3s leave out the opening cysteine and the closing phenylalanine or tryptophan. Size values are once, few and many counts, or a class for expanded clones, and some rows have none.

>TRBJ1-2|.|TRBV12-3/TRBV12-4
ASSFLTGVDGYT
>TRBJ1-3|few|TRBV9
ASSFTAGTGNSGNTIY
>TRBJ1-2|few|TRBV30
AWSIKNYGYT
>TRBJ2-7|.|TRBV4-3
ASSQKGFPYEQY
>TRBJ2-7|few|TRBV4-3
ASSQQTGATYEQY
>TRBJ1-1|.|TRBV6-5
ASSYSGGRMNTEAF
>TRBJ2-3|many|TRBV12-3/TRBV12-4
ASSRTDTQY
>TRBJ2-7|few|TRBV27
ASSFGGTSGRDEQY
>TRBJ2-5|few|TRBV20-1
SLQGVETQY
>TRBJ2-4|.|TRBV20-1
SARGRGPGDIQY
>TRBJ2-7|.|TRBV7-8
ASSLLGRTYEQY
>TRBJ2-6|few|TRBV18
ASSLNRGGANVLT
>TRBJ2-1|few|TRBV24-1
ATSDSWTSGRSSSYNEQF